Listed below are T cell receptor beta chains from one sample, sequenced in a study of T-cell memory formation after mild COVID-19. TCRdb itself ran the 5' RACE reads through MiXCR, one entry per CDR3 protein. Found here are roughly 300,000 distinct CDR3 sequences, 15% to 20% of them singletons; the top ten hold roughly 23%. The sample consisted of PBMCs or a T cell subset sorted from them (not recorded which). These TCRs come from a man younger than 35 who had mild COVID-19 (a few samples of this study predate the infection). Cell type and time point are not known. CDR3s include the opening cysteine and the closing phenylalanine or tryptophan. A D gene is named only where the DNA matches it firmly. Rows give clone size only sometimes, using once, few, many, or a class for an expanded clone.

v_call: TRBV6-5
j_call: TRBJ2-1
d_call: NA
clone_size: many
cdr3_nt: TGTGCCAGCAGTTACGGGATAAACTCCTACAATGAGCAGTTCTTC
cdr3_aa: CASSYGINSYNEQFF

v_call: TRBV6-8
j_call: TRBJ2-7
d_call: NA
clone_size: few
cdr3_nt: TGTGCCAGCAGTTACTCGAGATATGGCGGGGCTTCCTACGAGCAGTACTTC
cdr3_aa: CASSYSRYGGASYEQYF

v_call: TRBV4-3
j_call: TRBJ2-1
d_call: TRBD2
clone_size: NA
cdr3_nt: TGCGCCAGCAGCCAAGGGCGGGGGGATTACAATGAGCAGTTCTTC
cdr3_aa: CASSQGRGDYNEQFF

v_call: TRBV14
j_call: TRBJ2-5
d_call: NA
clone_size: few
cdr3_nt: TGTGCCAGCAGCCAAGAACAGGGCAGAGAGACCCAGTACTTC
cdr3_aa: CASSQEQGRETQYF

v_call: TRBV12-3/TRBV12-4
j_call: TRBJ2-3
d_call: NA
clone_size: NA
cdr3_nt: TGTGCCAGCAGTTGGCGGCTCACAGATACGCAGTATTTT
cdr3_aa: CASSWRLTDTQYF

v_call: TRBV7-8
j_call: TRBJ2-7
d_call: TRBD1
clone_size: NA
cdr3_nt: TGTGCCAGCAGCAGCCGGACAGGGGTAATAGGGCAGTACTTC
cdr3_aa: CASSSRTGVIGQYF

v_call: TRBV7-2
j_call: TRBJ2-1
d_call: NA
clone_size: NA
cdr3_nt: TGTGCCAGCAGTCGACCCCTTTCCGTGAGTGAGCAGTTCTTC
cdr3_aa: CASSRPLSVSEQFF

v_call: TRBV5-1
j_call: TRBJ1-1
d_call: TRBD1
clone_size: NA
cdr3_nt: TGCGCCAGCAGCCTGACAGGGTTGAACACTGAAGCTTTCTTT
cdr3_aa: CASSLTGLNTEAFF

v_call: TRBV3-1
j_call: TRBJ1-1
d_call: NA
clone_size: NA
cdr3_nt: TGTGCCAGCAGCCAAGAGGTCAAGAACACTGAAGCTTTCTTT
cdr3_aa: CASSQEVKNTEAFF

v_call: TRBV11-2
j_call: TRBJ2-4
d_call: NA
clone_size: NA
cdr3_nt: TGTGCCAGCAGCCGCGTCCGGGGGGCGAAAAACATTCAGTACTTC
cdr3_aa: CASSRVRGAKNIQYF

v_call: TRBV7-9
j_call: TRBJ1-1
d_call: NA
clone_size: NA
cdr3_nt: TGTGCCAGCATATTTCAGAACACTGAAGCTTTCTTT
cdr3_aa: CASIFQNTEAFF

v_call: TRBV5-1
j_call: TRBJ2-3
d_call: TRBD1
clone_size: few
cdr3_nt: TGCGCCAGCAGCTCCGAGACAGGGGGCCCCATGGATACGCAGTATTTT
cdr3_aa: CASSSETGGPMDTQYF

v_call: TRBV4-1
j_call: TRBJ2-5
d_call: TRBD1
clone_size: few
cdr3_nt: TGCGCCAGCAGCCAAGACCCCGGGACAGACGATCCGGAGACCCAGTACTTC
cdr3_aa: CASSQDPGTDDPETQYF

v_call: TRBV28
j_call: TRBJ2-1
d_call: TRBD2
clone_size: NA
cdr3_nt: TGTGCCAGCAGTTTGTCTAGCGGGGTGTACAATGAGCAGTTCTTC
cdr3_aa: CASSLSSGVYNEQFF

v_call: TRBV27
j_call: TRBJ2-2
d_call: NA
clone_size: few
cdr3_nt: TGTGCCAGCAGTCCAACCGGACTACAGGGTCCCGGGGAGCTGTTTTTT
cdr3_aa: CASSPTGLQGPGELFF

v_call: TRBV20-1
j_call: TRBJ1-3
d_call: NA
clone_size: NA
cdr3_nt: TGCAGTGTCCTCCCCATCTCTGGAAACACCATATATTTT
cdr3_aa: CSVLPISGNTIYF

v_call: TRBV7-9
j_call: TRBJ2-1
d_call: NA
clone_size: many
cdr3_nt: TGTGCCAGCAGCCGCAGCTATGAGCAGTTCTTC
cdr3_aa: CASSRSYEQFF

v_call: TRBV7-8
j_call: TRBJ2-2
d_call: NA
clone_size: NA
cdr3_nt: TGTGCCAGCAGCTTTAAGCGTCCCACCGGGGAGCTGTTTTTT
cdr3_aa: CASSFKRPTGELFF

v_call: TRBV9
j_call: TRBJ2-2
d_call: TRBD2
clone_size: NA
cdr3_nt: TGTGCCAGCACTCGACTAGCGGCCACCGGGGAGCTGTTTTTT
cdr3_aa: CASTRLAATGELFF

v_call: TRBV5-1
j_call: TRBJ2-3
d_call: NA
clone_size: NA
cdr3_nt: TGCGCCAGCAGCTTGGCCCCTACTAGAACAGATACGCAGTATTTT
cdr3_aa: CASSLAPTRTDTQYF

v_call: TRBV7-2
j_call: TRBJ1-1
d_call: NA
clone_size: NA
cdr3_nt: TGTGCCAGCAGCTTAGGGGTGCTCATCGGCCTGAACACTGAAGCTTTCTTT
cdr3_aa: CASSLGVLIGLNTEAFF

v_call: TRBV18
j_call: TRBJ1-2
d_call: TRBD1
clone_size: few
cdr3_nt: TGTGCCAGCTCACCGACAGGGGGCGAAAACTATGGCTACACCTTC
cdr3_aa: CASSPTGGENYGYTF

v_call: TRBV7-9
j_call: TRBJ2-7
d_call: NA
clone_size: many
cdr3_nt: TGTGCCAGCAGCTCACCCGCCGCAGGGGCGACCTACGAGCAGTACTTC
cdr3_aa: CASSSPAAGATYEQYF

v_call: TRBV20-1
j_call: TRBJ1-2
d_call: NA
clone_size: NA
cdr3_nt: TGCAGTGCTACTTCCCGCTGGACGGGTACCTATGGCTACACCTTC
cdr3_aa: CSATSRWTGTYGYTF

v_call: TRBV10-3
j_call: TRBJ2-3
d_call: TRBD2
clone_size: NA
cdr3_nt: TGTGCCGTTAGCGCGCGGGGGGCCGAGGTAGATACGCAGTATTTT
cdr3_aa: CAVSARGAEVDTQYF

v_call: TRBV12-3/TRBV12-4
j_call: TRBJ2-1
d_call: NA
clone_size: few
cdr3_nt: TGTGCCAGCAGTCTGGACAGAACCTACAATGAGCAGTTCTTC
cdr3_aa: CASSLDRTYNEQFF

v_call: TRBV29-1
j_call: TRBJ1-1
d_call: TRBD1
clone_size: few
cdr3_nt: TGCAGCGCATCGGGACAGGGGAACACTGAAGCTTTCTTT
cdr3_aa: CSASGQGNTEAFF

v_call: TRBV21-1
j_call: TRBJ1-2
d_call: NA
clone_size: few
cdr3_nt: TGTGCCAGCAGCCTGAGGCAGGCGTGTAACTATGGCTACACCTTC
cdr3_aa: CASSLRQACNYGYTF

v_call: TRBV5-1
j_call: TRBJ1-2
d_call: NA
clone_size: few
cdr3_nt: TGCGCCAGCAGCTTGGCAAGAGGGGACGCCTATGGCTACACCTTC
cdr3_aa: CASSLARGDAYGYTF

v_call: TRBV4-3
j_call: TRBJ2-7
d_call: NA
clone_size: few
cdr3_nt: TGCGCCAGCAGCCAAGAGTGGGCCAGCGTCTACGAGCAGTACTTC
cdr3_aa: CASSQEWASVYEQYF

v_call: TRBV7-3
j_call: TRBJ2-1
d_call: NA
clone_size: NA
cdr3_nt: TGTGCCAGCAGCTCGGGTAGCCCGGGTAATGAGCAGTTCTTC
cdr3_aa: CASSSGSPGNEQFF

v_call: TRBV5-6
j_call: TRBJ2-3
d_call: TRBD1
clone_size: NA
cdr3_nt: TGTGCCAGCTACGGGACAGGGGGCTTCGAAGATACGCAGTATTTT
cdr3_aa: CASYGTGGFEDTQYF

v_call: TRBV11-2
j_call: TRBJ2-7
d_call: TRBD1
clone_size: NA
cdr3_nt: TGTGCCAGCAGCTTACCGGGACAGGGGTTCTACGAGCAGTACTTC
cdr3_aa: CASSLPGQGFYEQYF

v_call: TRBV7-2
j_call: TRBJ2-7
d_call: TRBD1
clone_size: NA
cdr3_nt: TGTGCCAGCAGCTTAGCGCAGCGGACAGGGTTCGAGCAGTACTTC
cdr3_aa: CASSLAQRTGFEQYF

v_call: TRBV4-3
j_call: TRBJ2-2
d_call: NA
clone_size: many
cdr3_nt: TGCGCCAGCAGCCAGGCGGGGTCCACCGGGGAGCTGTTTTTT
cdr3_aa: CASSQAGSTGELFF

v_call: TRBV12-3/TRBV12-4
j_call: TRBJ2-3
d_call: TRBD2
clone_size: NA
cdr3_nt: TGTGCCAGCAGGTCGGGGGGGTCCGTTACAGATACGCAGTATTTT
cdr3_aa: CASRSGGSVTDTQYF

v_call: TRBV5-1
j_call: TRBJ2-3
d_call: NA
clone_size: NA
cdr3_nt: TGCGCCAGCAGGACTGGGGGTCGAGCAGATACGCAGTATTTT
cdr3_aa: CASRTGGRADTQYF

v_call: TRBV5-1
j_call: TRBJ2-1
d_call: NA
clone_size: few
cdr3_nt: TGCGCCAGCAGCTTGTTGGGGGGGGGGCCCACCAATGAGCAGTTCTTC
cdr3_aa: CASSLLGGGPTNEQFF

v_call: TRBV28
j_call: TRBJ2-3
d_call: NA
clone_size: few
cdr3_nt: TGTGCCAGCGGGAGCGGTGCTAGCACAGATACGCAGTATTTT
cdr3_aa: CASGSGASTDTQYF

v_call: TRBV7-6
j_call: TRBJ2-5
d_call: TRBD2
clone_size: NA
cdr3_nt: TGTGCCAGCAGCCCGGGACTAGGGCTAGAGACCCAGTACTTC
cdr3_aa: CASSPGLGLETQYF

v_call: TRBV7-9
j_call: TRBJ2-1
d_call: NA
clone_size: NA
cdr3_nt: TGTGCCAGCGCAACACGTAGCTCCTACAATGAGCAGTTCTTC
cdr3_aa: CASATRSSYNEQFF

v_call: TRBV7-9
j_call: TRBJ2-3
d_call: TRBD1
clone_size: NA
cdr3_nt: TGTGCCAGCAGCTTAGCGAACAACAGGGGTGCGCAGTATTTT
cdr3_aa: CASSLANNRGAQYF

v_call: TRBV5-1
j_call: TRBJ2-1
d_call: NA
clone_size: few
cdr3_nt: TGCGCCACCAAGGATCTTACAGGGACCTACAATGAGCAGTTCTTC
cdr3_aa: CATKDLTGTYNEQFF